One and the same sample provided the 23 T cell receptor beta chains below, sequenced in a study of graft-versus-host responses after intestinal transplantation. TCRdb's table, derived via immunoSEQ multiplex PCR, lists solely in-frame clones and lacks some. The data contain some 90,000 clones, roughly 90% of them singletons. These TCRs' antigens remain unknown. The source was unstimulated CD8+ T cells sorted from spleen or lymph node cells, collected before transplant. The receptors shown here come from a human donor who was the organ donor for an intestinal transplant.

V usage is TRBV7-9 and J usage is TRBJ2-7, with 12 bases identical to TRBD1. The CDR3 spans 14 residues. Germline CDR1 reads SEHNR; CDR2 reads FQNEAQ (reference sequence). Trimming cost V 5 bases and J 5 bases; bases outside gene matches: 4. In DNA, the CDR3 is TGTGCCAGCAGCCTGGGACAGGGGGCTCACGAGCAGTACTTC. This translates into CASSLGQGAHEQYF.

The chain uses TRBV6-6 and TRBJ1-2; 8 nucleotides match TRBD1. CDR1 and CDR2 (germline): MNHNY, SVGAGI (reference sequence). J was trimmed by 7 bases and V by 1 base; bases with no gene match: 5. The CDR3 consists of 14 residues. The CDR3 sequence: CASSYYRGQGGYTF. DNA of the CDR3: TGTGCCAGCAGTTACTACCGAGGACAGGGTGGCTACACCTTC.

The chain has TRBV4-1 and TRBJ2-7; maybe TRBD1 (6 bases). CDR3 size: 16 residues. V gave up 1 base and J gave up 4 bases, with 17 bases separating them. Germline CDR1 and CDR2: MGHRA and YSYEKL. CDR3 region: CASSQAPGATFYEQYF. CDR3 nucleotides: TGCGCCAGCAGCCAAGCACCAGGGGCGACATTTTACGAGCAGTACTTC.

The genes are TRBV5-6 and TRBJ1-6, with 8 bases fitting TRBD1. Germline V gene data show CDR1 as SGHDT and CDR2 as YYEEEE. V shed 4 bases, J shed 7 bases, and the junction held 10 bases outside the gene matches. The CDR3 is made up of 16 amino acids. CDR3 protein: CASSIYRGYENSPLHF. The CDR3 DNA is TGTGCCAGCAGCATCTACAGGGGGTATGAGAATTCACCCCTCCACTTT.

This chain joins TRBV5-1 and TRBJ2-3, with D unresolved. The CDR3 sequence is 12 residues long. Trimming left V 4 bases short and J 2 bases short, with 5 bases between. Per germline, CDR1 SGHRS and CDR2 YFSETQ. The CDR3 nucleotides read TGCGCCAGCAGCCCTTACACAGATACGCAGTATTTT. As protein: CASSPYTDTQYF.

The V call is TRBV4-3, the J call TRBJ2-3; D may be TRBD2 (6 bases). The CDR3 contains 17 residues. With 0 bases removed from V and 0 bases from J, the gap between germline ends came to 13 bases. The germline V gene encodes CDR1 LGHNA and CDR2 YSLEER. The CDR3 sequence is CASSQETRRESTDTQYF. The CDR3 DNA follows: TGCGCCAGCAGCCAAGAAACGCGGAGGGAGAGCACAGATACGCAGTATTTT.

This chain links TRBV27 with TRBJ1-4; TRBD1 matches 7 bases. CDR3 length equals 14 residues. Germline V gives CDR1 MNHEY, CDR2 SMNVEV (reference sequence). The V and J ends lost 5 bases and 8 bases, in that order; junction bases with no gene match: 8. The CDR3 sequence is CASSIGQVGEKLFF. The CDR3 region has the DNA TGTGCCAGCAGTATAGGACAGGTGGGAGAAAAACTGTTTTTT.

The chain employs TRBV5-3 and TRBJ1-5, with a tentative D call TRBD1 (5 bases). TRBV5-3 is filed as an ORF, its function uncertain. V lost 3 bases to trimming and J lost 5 bases, with 15 bases between them. The CDR3 is 15 residues long. The CDR3 region has the DNA TGTGCCAGAAGCTCCTTTGCCCCAGGGTATCAGCCCCAGCATTTT. Protein: CARSSFAPGYQPQHF.

The CDR3 protein is CASYRQGTYEQYF. CDR3 bases: TGCGCCAGTTACAGACAGGGGACCTACGAGCAGTACTTC. The rearrangement uses TRBV10-1 and TRBJ2-7; 8 bases match TRBD1. This CDR3 region has 13 residues. V was clipped by 9 bases and J by 2 bases; unmatched bases: 6. Germline V gives CDR1 WNHNN, CDR2 SYGVQD (reference sequence).

This clone came up once. The chain combines TRBV11-2 with TRBJ2-7; TRBD2 matches 10 bases. This CDR3 region has 17 residues. CDR1 and CDR2 from the germline V gene are SGHAT and FQNNGV. The trim removed 2 bases at V and 0 bases at J, leaving 7 bases unmatched. The CDR3 nucleotides read TGTGCCAGCAGCTTACTGGCTAGCGGGGGTCTCTCCTACGAGCAGTACTTC. Protein sequence: CASSLLASGGLSYEQYF.

The rearrangement uses TRBV30 and TRBJ2-5, with 7 bases identical to TRBD2. The CDR3 totals 14 residues. Germline assignment: CDR1 GTSNPN and CDR2 SVGIG (reference sequence). V lost 0 bases, J lost 5 bases, and 6 bases stayed unmatched. CDR3 amino acids: CAWSVGSGVETQYF. CDR3 nucleotide sequence: TGTGCCTGGAGTGTAGGGAGCGGGGTTGAGACCCAGTACTTC.

The chain couples TRBV19 to TRBJ1-5, with TRBD1 as a possible D gene (6 bases). Germline V lookup: CDR1 LNHDA, CDR2 SQIVND (reference sequence). The CDR3 extends over 15 amino acids. V was pared by 2 bases and J by 7 bases, with 15 bases between. The CDR3 loop reads CASSIWGGAGQPQHF. The DNA for the CDR3 is TGTGCCAGTAGTATATGGGGGGGCGCGGGACAGCCCCAGCATTTT.

CDR3 residues: CASSWGNYGYTF. The CDR3 DNA follows: TGCGCCAGCAGCTGGGGCAACTATGGCTACACCTTC. The chain couples TRBV5-1 to TRBJ1-2; possible D gene TRBD1, 5 bases. Trimming took off 3 bases at V and 2 bases at J, with 5 bases between the two ends. This CDR3 has 12 residues. CDR1 and CDR2 from the germline V gene are SGHRS and YFSETQ. The full variable domain, rest sourced from reference TRBV5-1 and TRBJ1-2, is KAGVTQTPRYLIKTRGQQVTLSCSPISGHRSVSWYQQTPGQGLQFLFEYFSETQRNKGNFPGRFSGRQFSNSRSEMNVSTLELGDSALYLCASSWGNYGYTFGSGTRLTVV.

The V call is TRBV27, the J call TRBJ1-2; no clear D gene. Between the trimmed V and J ends, which lost 4 bases and 4 bases, there was a span of 13 bases. This CDR3 is built from 14 residues. CDR1 and CDR2 (germline): MNHEY, SMNVEV (reference sequence). The CDR3 spells CASSWGREGYGYTF. The DNA of the CDR3 is TGTGCCAGCAGTTGGGGTCGGGAGGGCTATGGCTACACCTTC.

The chain links TRBV4-3 to TRBJ2-5; TRBD2 might be the D (5 bases). Germline V gene data show CDR1 as LGHNA and CDR2 as YSLEER. There are 16 residues in the CDR3. V was trimmed by 4 bases and J by 4 bases, leaving 19 bases between them. Here the CDR3 reads CASSPGWQNLPETQYF. CDR3 nucleotide sequence: TGCGCCAGCAGCCCGGGGTGGCAGAACCTCCCAGAGACCCAGTACTTC.

The chain combines TRBV9 with TRBJ1-1; D not resolved. The V and J ends lost 4 bases and 0 bases respectively, with 7 bases between them. Per the germline V gene, CDR1 is SGDLS and CDR2 is YYNGEE. The CDR3 runs 13 residues. In DNA form, the CDR3 reads TGTGCCAGCAGCCCTTTTATGAACACTGAAGCTTTCTTT. The encoded protein is CASSPFMNTEAFF.

This clone came up a few times. The V and J genes are TRBV10-3 and TRBJ1-3; possibly TRBD1 for D (6 bases). V was pared by 3 bases and J by 0 bases, with 15 bases between. Germline V gene data show CDR1 as ENHRY and CDR2 as SYGVKD. CDR3 length: 17 amino acids. Here the CDR3 reads CAISESPGQLSGNTIYF. CDR3 DNA: TGTGCCATCAGTGAAAGCCCCGGACAGCTCTCTGGAAACACCATATATTTT.

The V gene is TRBV7-9, the J gene TRBJ1-4; possible D gene TRBD1, 6 bases. The CDR3 is 18 amino acids. Trimming took 4 bases from V and 2 from J, leaving 20 bases between them. The germline V gene has CDR1 SEHNR and CDR2 FQNEAQ (reference sequence). CDR3 nucleotide sequence: TGTGCCAGCAGCTCGATAGTTTGGGGGCAGGACACTAATGAAAAACTGTTTTTT. It translates to CASSSIVWGQDTNEKLFF.

The V call is TRBV15, the J call TRBJ2-1; TRBD2 aligns across 8 bases. With 0 bases clipped from V and 4 bases from J, the junction kept 8 bases outside the gene matches. Germline CDR1 and CDR2: LNHNV and YYDKDF (reference sequence). CDR3 length: 17 residues. In DNA, the CDR3 is TGTGCCACCAGCAGAGATCTCTCGGGGGGGGTATACAATGAGCAGTTCTTC. Translated, it gives CATSRDLSGGVYNEQFF.

V gene TRBV7-9 combines with J gene TRBJ1-1; possible D gene TRBD1, 5 bases. The germline V and J ends were trimmed by 5 bases and 3 bases, with 10 bases remaining between them. The CDR3 covers 13 residues. Germline CDR1 reads SEHNR; CDR2 reads FQNEAQ (reference sequence). This CDR3 reads CASSHSTDTEAFF. In DNA form, the CDR3 reads TGTGCCAGCAGCCACTCGACAGACACTGAAGCTTTCTTT.

The chain has TRBV7-2 and TRBJ1-4; TRBD1 aligns across 12 bases. CDR1 is SGHTA and CDR2 is FQGNSA in the germline V gene. The CDR3 length is 16 residues. With 9 bases clipped from V and 8 bases from J, the junction kept 13 bases outside the gene matches. For the CDR3, the DNA is TGTGCCAGTGCAGGGACAGGGGGCGCCTTGGGAGAAAAACTGTTTTTT. Protein sequence: CASAGTGGALGEKLFF.

The gene calls are TRBV13 and TRBJ2-1; possibly TRBD2 for D (5 bases). The CDR3 is made up of 15 amino acids. V gave up 4 bases and J gave up 1 base, with 11 bases separating them. Germline values: CDR1 PRHDT, CDR2 FYEKMQ (reference sequence). The CDR3 protein is CASSSEGFSYNEQFF. The DNA of the CDR3 is TGTGCCAGCAGCTCTGAGGGATTTTCCTACAATGAGCAGTTCTTC. Variable domain in full (rest from reference TRBV13 and TRBJ2-1): AAGVIQSPRHLIKEKRETATLKCYPIPRHDTVYWYQQGPGQDPQFLISFYEKMQSDKGSIPDRFSAQQFSDYHSELNMSSLELGDSALYFCASSSEGFSYNEQFFGPGTRLTVL.

This clone was detected once. In DNA, the CDR3 is TGTGCCAGTAGTATAGACCAGCGGATCTCCTACAATGAGCAGTTCTTC. It yields the protein CASSIDQRISYNEQFF. This chain links TRBV19 with TRBJ2-1; perhaps TRBD2 as D (5 bases). Germline V gene sequence: CDR1 LNHDA, CDR2 SQIVND (reference sequence). V was pared by 0 bases and J by 0 bases, with 9 bases between. The length of the CDR3 is 16 residues.